A single sample gave rise to the 23 T cell receptor beta chains below, sequenced in a study of T cells in Graves' hyperthyroidism and ophthalmopathy. The TCR beta CDR3 regions underwent amplification using RNA transcripts as the source. The primer set for the first-round RT-PCR of the TCR CDR3 was HTBI. TCRdb independently ran MiXCR on the multiplex PCR reads; one entry per CDR3 protein. The sample gives fewer than 450,000 distinct CDR3 sequences, approximately 17% of which show up once; approximately 33% is in the top ten. Sequenced material: blood. The receptor set was obtained from a woman in her 30s with Graves' hyperthyroidism that later progressed to Graves' ophthalmopathy.

V is TRBV4-1 and J is TRBJ1-1, with D uncertain. V was cut by 0 bases and J by 4 bases, with 12 bases left in between. The CDR3 extends over 15 amino acids. The germline V gene has CDR1 MGHRA and CDR2 YSYEKL. CDR3 region: CASSQELRDGTEAFF. CDR3 sequence (DNA): TGCGCCAGCAGCCAAGAATTAAGGGATGGCACTGAAGCTTTCTTT.

At least ten counts were recorded for this clonotype. The chain carries TRBV4-1 and TRBJ1-1, with D unclear. Per the germline V gene, CDR1 is MGHRA and CDR2 is YSYEKL. V shed 0 bases and J shed 0 bases, with 8 bases lying between them. The CDR3 extends over 15 amino acids. CDR3: CASSQDRTLNTEAFF. CDR3 nucleotides: TGCGCCAGCAGCCAAGACCGGACCCTGAACACTGAAGCTTTCTTT.

There are many counts of this clonotype. This rearrangement joins TRBV18 to TRBJ1-1; 7 nucleotides agree with TRBD1. The CDR3 length is 13 residues. The ends lost 4 bases at V and 5 bases at J; junction bases unmatched: 4. CDR1 and CDR2 (germline): KGHSH, LQKENI. CDR3 nucleotides: TGTGCCAGCTCACGCGACAGGGCGACTGAAGCTTTCTTT. This encodes CASSRDRATEAFF.

This clonotype was seen many times. This chain uses TRBV12-3 or TRBV12-4 with TRBJ2-5; 8 nucleotides line up with TRBD1. The V gene end was trimmed by 10 bases and the J gene end by 5 bases; junction bases not matched to a gene: 12. This CDR3 has 14 amino acids. CDR3 nucleotide sequence: TGTGCCACCGCAGACAGGGGCGGCACGGAGACCCAGTACTTC. Its translation: CATADRGGTETQYF.

A single count supports this clonotype. The chain joins TRBV6-2 or TRBV6-3 to TRBJ2-1, with unresolved D. The CDR3 extends over 13 amino acids. V lost 2 bases to trimming and J lost 4 bases, with 6 bases between them. From germline, CDR1 is MNHEY and CDR2 SVGEGT. CDR3 in amino acids: CASSYGRYNEQFF. The CDR3 DNA sequence: TGTGCCAGCAGTTACGGCAGATACAATGAGCAGTTCTTC.

Turning to this clonotype: This may arise from a read error, as a much more abundant clone is one base away. V and J are TRBV29-1 and TRBJ1-1, with D perhaps matching TRBD1 (5 bases). CDR3 size: 12 residues. V gave up 7 bases and J gave up 7 bases, with 16 bases separating them. CDR1 is SQVTM, CDR2 ANQGSEA, per germline. CDR3 DNA sequence: TGCAGCGCCCACAGATGGGGGGGTGAAGCTTTCTTT. Protein product: CSAHRWGGEAFF.

This clonotype was counted at least ten times. The DNA for the CDR3 is TGTGCCACCAGCTCAGGGCGCTATCAGCCCCAGCATTTT. Translating gives CATSSGRYQPQHF. This chain connects TRBV15 to TRBJ1-5, with D maybe TRBD1 (5 bases). From germline, CDR1 is LNHNV and CDR2 YYDKDF (reference sequence). V lost 5 bases and J lost 5, with 10 bases in between. The CDR3 contains 13 residues.

This clonotype has a count of ten or more. V is TRBV28 and J is TRBJ2-3; D remains unclear. The CDR3 spans 16 residues. Germline assignment: CDR1 MDHEN and CDR2 SYDVKM. V was pared by 2 bases and J by 0 bases, with 12 bases between. The chain's CDR3 is CASSLGVRASTDTQYF. The CDR3 DNA reads as TGTGCCAGCAGTTTAGGAGTTCGGGCAAGCACAGATACGCAGTATTTT.

This clonotype was recorded at least ten times. This chain links TRBV28 with TRBJ2-2, with TRBD2 matching 8 bases. The length of the CDR3 is 15 residues. Germline-derived CDR1 and CDR2 are MDHEN and SYDVKM. The junction had 6 bases not matched to a gene; V was cut back by 3 bases and J by 6 bases. This CDR3 is CASSFRGLASGELFF. CDR3 DNA: TGTGCCAGCAGTTTCCGAGGACTAGCATCCGGGGAGCTGTTTTTT.

The chain recombines TRBV29-1 with TRBJ2-1, with 7 bases that match TRBD2. V lost 6 bases and J lost 3; bases outside the gene matches: 5. The CDR3 consists of 13 residues. CDR1 SQVTM and CDR2 ANQGSEA come from the germline V gene. This CDR3 reads CSVERDFYNEQFF. Written as DNA, the CDR3 is TGCAGCGTCGAGCGGGACTTCTACAATGAGCAGTTCTTC.

There are many counts of this clonotype. The V gene is TRBV7-9, the J gene TRBJ1-1; no definite D call. Germline values: CDR1 SEHNR, CDR2 FQNEAQ (reference sequence). Trimming left V 5 bases short and J 1 base short, with 8 bases between. This CDR3 contains 13 residues. The CDR3 protein is CASSMDWNTEAFF. CDR3 in DNA: TGTGCCAGCAGCATGGACTGGAACACTGAAGCTTTCTTT. Full variable domain (rest looked up from reference TRBV7-9 and TRBJ1-1): DTGVSQNPRHKITKRGQNVTFRCDPISEHNRLYWYRQTLGQGPEFLTYFQNEAQLEKSRLLSDRFSAERPKGSFSTLEIQRTEQGDSAMYLCASSMDWNTEAFFGQGTRLTVV.

There are many counts of this clonotype. The gene calls are TRBV11-3 and TRBJ2-2; 13 bases align to TRBD2. With V trimmed by 5 bases and J by 1 base, 10 bases remained unmatched. The length of the CDR3 is 19 residues. Per germline, CDR1 SGHNT and CDR2 YENEEA. CDR3 in DNA: TGTGCCAGCAGCACCGCCGGGACTAGCGGGAAGATGAACACCGGGGAGCTGTTTTTT. Translating gives CASSTAGTSGKMNTGELFF.

This clonotype appeared a few times. The chain recombines TRBV19 with TRBJ2-7; the match to TRBD2 covers 13 bases. This CDR3 contains 17 residues. Germline assignment: CDR1 LNHDA and CDR2 SQIVND (reference sequence). V lost 5 bases to trimming and J lost 0 bases; unmatched junction nucleotides: 7. The CDR3 DNA follows: TGTGCCAGTAGTCTCGGGACTAGCGGGACTAACTCCTACGAGCAGTACTTC. Its translation is CASSLGTSGTNSYEQYF.

This clonotype was detected ten times or more. The DNA for the CDR3 is TGTGCCAGCAGTTACTGGCGGGGGGAGAATGAAAAACTGTTTTTT. This sequence encodes CASSYWRGENEKLFF. The V and J genes are TRBV6-5 and TRBJ1-4; tentatively, D is TRBD1 (5 bases). Germline CDR1 MNHEY, CDR2 SVGAGI. The CDR3 contains 15 residues. Trimming cost V 1 base and J 5 bases, with 11 bases left between them.

This clonotype was recorded a few times. This rearrangement joins TRBV6-5 to TRBJ2-1; 13 bases are shared with TRBD2. The CDR3 totals 19 residues. Unmatched junction bases numbered 14, after V lost 2 bases and J lost 7 bases. Germline V lookup: CDR1 MNHEY, CDR2 SVGAGI. The CDR3 region is CASSYRGLAGVTMGNEQFF. The CDR3 DNA reads as TGTGCCAGCAGTTACCGCGGACTAGCGGGAGTGACGATGGGGAATGAGCAGTTCTTC.

V usage is TRBV6-1 and J usage is TRBJ1-2; possibly TRBD1 for D (6 bases). CDR3 length equals 14 residues. Deletions cut 8 bases from V and 5 bases from J, with 18 bases between. In germline, CDR1 is MNHNS, CDR2 SASEGT. In DNA, the CDR3 is TGTGCCAGCTCTCCCCATAGGACAGCATATGGCTACACCTTC. Translating it yields CASSPHRTAYGYTF.

The chain is built from TRBV2 and TRBJ2-1; 8 bases align to TRBD1. This CDR3 is 14 amino acids long. V was pared by 7 bases and J by 2 bases, with 4 bases of the junction left unmatched. In germline, CDR1 is SNHLY, CDR2 FYNNEI. CDR3 bases: TGTGCCAGCAAGAACAGGGGGGCCTACAATGAGCAGTTCTTC. Its translation is CASKNRGAYNEQFF.

This clonotype was detected many times. The chain is built from TRBV3-1 and TRBJ1-6; a possible D gene is TRBD1 (5 bases). Germline CDR1 and CDR2: LGHDT and YNNKEL (reference sequence). CDR3 size: 14 residues. V was cut by 1 base and J by 6 bases, with 7 bases left in between. For the CDR3, the DNA is TGTGCCAGCAGCCAAGTGGGGGGTAATTCACCCCTCCACTTT. This codes for CASSQVGGNSPLHF.

This clonotype was detected a few times. The chain combines TRBV15 with TRBJ1-2, with D possibly matching TRBD1 (6 bases). V was shortened by 2 bases and J by 7 bases, with 11 bases between the two germline ends. Germline V gene data show CDR1 as LNHNV and CDR2 as YYDKDF (reference sequence). The CDR3 loop spans 13 amino acids. The CDR3 region is CATSRFSGVGYTF. The CDR3 nucleotides read TGTGCCACCAGCAGATTTTCAGGGGTTGGCTACACCTTC.

This clonotype came up many times. This rearrangement joins TRBV7-9 to TRBJ2-3; 11 bases align to TRBD2. Trimming cost V 5 bases and J 5 bases; bases outside gene matches: 9. The germline V gene has CDR1 SEHNR and CDR2 FQNEAQ (reference sequence). This CDR3 region has 16 residues. CDR3 amino acids: CASSPPTSGSIDTQYF. CDR3 in DNA: TGTGCCAGCAGCCCACCCACTAGCGGGAGTATAGATACGCAGTATTTT.

In this sample, this clonotype turned up many times. The chain joins TRBV24-1 to TRBJ1-2; no clear D. This CDR3 has 13 residues. V lost 2 bases and J lost 4, with 7 bases in between. Germline loops: CDR1 KGHDR, CDR2 SFDVKD. The CDR3 nucleotides read TGTGCCACCAGTGATTACAGTAGCTATGGCTACACCTTC. This sequence encodes CATSDYSSYGYTF.

This clonotype came up many times. This chain joins TRBV25-1 and TRBJ2-7, with a tentative D call TRBD2 (7 bases). The germline V and J ends were trimmed by 6 bases and 5 bases, with 23 bases remaining between them. The CDR3 is 16 residues long. The germline V gene has CDR1 MGHDK and CDR2 SYGVNS. Written as DNA, the CDR3 is TGTGCCAGCAGCGGGGGGCGCCCCAATCGGTTAGACGAGCAGTACTTC. Translating it yields CASSGGRPNRLDEQYF.

This clonotype was observed at least ten times. This chain links TRBV28 with TRBJ2-7; a weak D match, TRBD1 (5 bases). The germline CDR1 and CDR2 sequences are MDHEN and SYDVKM. The CDR3 extends over 14 amino acids. Trimming removed 6 bases at V and 2 bases at J, with 14 bases between. In nucleotides, the CDR3 is TGTGCCAGCAGACCAGGGTTGAGGACCTACGAGCAGTACTTC. It yields the protein CASRPGLRTYEQYF. The entire variable domain, with the rest obtained from reference TRBV28 and TRBJ2-7, is as follows: DVKVTQSSRYLVKRTGEKVFLECVQDMDHENMFWYRQDPGLGLRLIYFSYDVKMKEKGDIPEGYSVSREKKERFSLILESASTNQTSMYLCASRPGLRTYEQYFGPGTRLTVT.